This is a list of T cell receptor beta chains from one sample in a study of PD-1 blockade in classical Hodgkin lymphoma. The assay was immunoSEQ multiplex PCR, and TCRdb's table has in-frame clones only and misses some. The data show about 97,000 clones, with approximately 83% seen just once and roughly an eighth held by the top ten. This material consisted of peripheral blood mononuclear cells (PBMCs), taken at baseline. Receptors originate from a human donor with classical Hodgkin lymphoma. The CDR3 runs from the conserved cysteine through the conserved F or W. D genes are given only for firm matches. Only some rows state a clone size, as once, few, many or a class for expanded clones.

cdr3_nt	cdr3_aa	d_call	j_call	v_call	clone_size
TGTGCCAGCAGTGAATGGGGGGTGCGAACTAATGAAAAACTGTTTTTT	CASSEWGVRTNEKLFF	-	TRBJ1-4	TRBV25-1	-
TGTGCCAGCAGCGCCACTAGCGGGAGGGCCTACGAGCAGTACTTC	CASSATSGRAYEQYF	-	TRBJ2-7	TRBV21-1	-
TGTGCCAGCAGCTTAGAGGGTGGGGGTTGGCCCCCAGAGACCCAGTACTTC	CASSLEGGGWPPETQYF	-	TRBJ2-5	TRBV11-3	once
TGTGCCAGCAGCCAAGACAGGGTGCAATCGTACGAGCAGTACTTC	CASSQDRVQSYEQYF	-	TRBJ2-7	TRBV14	-
TGTGCCACCAGCAGAGAGACGATAGATACGCAGTATTTT	CATSRETIDTQYF	-	TRBJ2-3	TRBV15	-
TGTGCCAGCAGCTTAAAGACTAGCGGGAGTAGCACCGGGGAGCTGTTTTTT	CASSLKTSGSSTGELFF	TRBD2	TRBJ2-2	TRBV7-6	-
TGTGCCAGCAGCCAGGAGGAGAGAGCTAACTATGGCTACACCTTC	CASSQEERANYGYTF	-	TRBJ1-2	TRBV7-6	-
TGTGCCAGCAGTTTAGGGTTCCCTGAGCAGTTCTTC	CASSLGFPEQFF	-	TRBJ2-1	TRBV28	-
TGTGCCAGCAGCTTAGTGGGCGGGAGTTCCGGAGAGACCCAGTACTTC	CASSLVGGSSGETQYF	TRBD2	TRBJ2-5	TRBV7-3	once
TGTGCCAGCAGCTTAGGGTCGGCCGCCCGGGCGGAGACCCAGTACTTC	CASSLGSAARAETQYF	-	TRBJ2-5	TRBV7-2	once
TGTGCCAGCAGCTTAAGCGTTAGGTACACCTTC	CASSLSVRYTF	-	TRBJ1-2	TRBV7-9	-
TGTGCCAGCAGCTTACAGGGACCCTCTGGGGCCAACGTCCTGACTTTC	CASSLQGPSGANVLTF	-	TRBJ2-6	TRBV13	-
TGTGCCAGCAGCCCCCCTCTTGGAGATACGCAGTATTTT	CASSPPLGDTQYF	-	TRBJ2-3	TRBV5-4	-
TGTGCCAGCAGTTTGAATCCCCCAGCCTACAATGAGCAGTTCTTC	CASSLNPPAYNEQFF	-	TRBJ2-1	TRBV28	-
TGTGCCAGCATGTCGGGACAGGGGACCTATGGCTACACCTTC	CASMSGQGTYGYTF	TRBD1	TRBJ1-2	TRBV6-1	-
TGCGCCAGCAGCACTCGAGGAGGGGCAGACAGGGTGGGCCACTACAATGAGCAGTTCTTC	CASSTRGGADRVGHYNEQFF	-	TRBJ2-1	TRBV5-1	few
TGTGCCAGCAGCTTAGCCGTCCCGAACGAGCAGTACTTC	CASSLAVPNEQYF	-	TRBJ2-7	TRBV7-2	-
TGTGCCAGCAGCTTTCCTAGCGGGAGAGGTGAAGATACGCAGTATTTT	CASSFPSGRGEDTQYF	TRBD2	TRBJ2-3	TRBV7-9	few
TGCGCCAGCAGCCGGGACAGCAATCAGCCCCAGCATTTT	CASSRDSNQPQHF	-	TRBJ1-5	TRBV5-1	few
TGTGCCAGTAGTATTCTGGCTCCGTCTGGAAACACCATATATTTT	CASSILAPSGNTIYF	-	TRBJ1-3	TRBV19	-
TGCGCCAGCAGCTTGGGGGGGTATCAAGAGACCCAGTACTTC	CASSLGGYQETQYF	-	TRBJ2-5	TRBV5-1	-
TGTGCCAGCAGTTACCTAGGAGGGGAGCTGTTTTTT	CASSYLGGELFF	-	TRBJ2-2	TRBV6-5	-
TGTGCCATCAGGGACGACAGGAACCTGAACACTGAAGCTTTCTTT	CAIRDDRNLNTEAFF	-	TRBJ1-1	TRBV10-3	-
TGTGCCTGGAGTAAGGACGGGGAGACCCAGTACTTC	CAWSKDGETQYF	-	TRBJ2-5	TRBV30	-
TGTGCCAGCAGTTACGGAGCCGGGGAGCTGTTTTTT	CASSYGAGELFF	-	TRBJ2-2	TRBV6-6	-
TGTGCCAGCCGTACGACTAGCGGGAGAGGAAATGAGCAGTTCTTC	CASRTTSGRGNEQFF	TRBD2	TRBJ2-1	TRBV7-9	-
TGTGCCAGCAGTGAATTATTCGGTAGCCTCTATGGCTACACCTTC	CASSELFGSLYGYTF	-	TRBJ1-2	TRBV25-1	-
TGTGCCAGCAGCTTGGTACCTGACTACGAGCAGTACTTC	CASSLVPDYEQYF	-	TRBJ2-7	TRBV5-5	-
TGTGCCAGCAGTTTATCAGGTCCCCCCCCTCCTTCCAATGAGCAGTTCTTC	CASSLSGPPPPSNEQFF	-	TRBJ2-1	TRBV27	-
TGTGCCAGTAGCTCACCGGGGGGGGGCGGTGGCTACACCTTC	CASSSPGGGGGYTF	-	TRBJ1-2	TRBV19	once
TGTGCCAGCTCATTCGGGTCTTTGAACACCGGGGAGCTGTTTTTT	CASSFGSLNTGELFF	-	TRBJ2-2	TRBV18	-
TGTGCCATCAGTGATAGACTAGCGGGGAACACCGGGGAGCTGTTTTTT	CAISDRLAGNTGELFF	TRBD2	TRBJ2-2	TRBV10-3	once
TGCGCCAGCAGCAGCAGCTACAGGGGAGCCGGGGAGCTGTTTTTT	CASSSSYRGAGELFF	TRBD1	TRBJ2-2	TRBV5-1	-
TGTGCCAGCAGTTTATCGTTCCGGGGGGTAAACTATGGCTACACCTTC	CASSLSFRGVNYGYTF	-	TRBJ1-2	TRBV28	-
TGTGCCAGCAGCTTAGCTGTAGCCTGGGAGCAGTACTTC	CASSLAVAWEQYF	-	TRBJ2-7	TRBV7-9	few
TGTGCCAGCAGTTTAGTGGGGTTCGAGCAGTACTTC	CASSLVGFEQYF	-	TRBJ2-7	TRBV28	-
TGCGCCAGCAGCTTTCGAATGACTAGCGGGAGTTACGAGCAGTACTTC	CASSFRMTSGSYEQYF	TRBD2	TRBJ2-7	TRBV5-1	many
TGCGCCAGCAGCTTGGGCGGGACCTCCTACGAGCAGTACTTC	CASSLGGTSYEQYF	-	TRBJ2-7	TRBV5-1	-
TGTGCCAGCAGCGCTCAGTTACTCAGCAATCAGCCCCAGCATTTT	CASSAQLLSNQPQHF	-	TRBJ1-5	TRBV7-2	-
TGTGCCAGCAGTGAACTCGACTCTTCCTACAATGAGCAGTTCTTC	CASSELDSSYNEQFF	-	TRBJ2-1	TRBV6-1	-
TGTGCCAGCAGTAACTACAGACAGGGTACGGGTGAAGCTTTCTTT	CASSNYRQGTGEAFF	TRBD1	TRBJ1-1	TRBV6-1	-